Detailed here is one T cell receptor (beta chain). Its antigen remains unknown. With a constant-region primer, TCR beta cDNA was made from around 520 ng of total RNA. A slightly modified ARM-PCR protocol with three nested multiplex PCR rounds produced these TCR beta libraries. The two initial PCR rounds, roughly 9 cycles each, used TRBV1-TRBV30 forward and C-beta reverse primers. One entry per CDR3 protein results from TCRdb running MiXCR on the multiplex PCR reads. The repertoire has 150,000 to 200,000 distinct CDR3 sequences, 65% of them found once; the top ten carry about 7.1%. This record belongs to a study of tumor-infiltrating lymphocytes in primary liver carcinoma. Study background: Each participant had primary liver carcinoma, and surgical resection was the treatment. General observations from the study: Tumor-adjacent and tumor-blood pairs showed less overlap than tumor region pairs.

Blood RNA was derived from unsorted whole blood, and germline DNA was extracted too. Germline CDR1 SGHAT, CDR2 FQNNGV. The CDR3 has 15 residues. V lost 3 bases, J lost 2 bases, and 0 bases stayed unmatched. The rearrangement uses TRBV11-2 and TRBJ2-6; 8 bases are shared with TRBD1. The TCR comes from a woman aged 55-69 years with primary liver carcinoma and hepatitis B virus infection. Sequencing input: peripheral blood. In nucleotides, the CDR3 is TGTGCCAGCAGCTTGGACAGGGCTGGGGCCAACGTCCTGACTTTC. The encoded protein is CASSLDRAGANVLTF. Drawing the rest from reference TRBV11-2 and TRBJ2-6, the complete variable domain is EAGVAQSPRYKIIEKRQSVAFWCNPISGHATLYWYQQILGQGPKLLIQFQNNGVVDDSQLPKDRFSAERLKGVDSTLKIQPAKLEDSAVYLCASSLDRAGANVLTFGAGSRLTVL.